Sequencing of this T cell receptor (beta chain) was carried out in a study of human T cells and chemical hapten exposure. TCRdb reprocessed the RACE reads with MiXCR, giving one entry per CDR3 protein. The profile covers about 140,000 distinct CDR3 sequences, with about 10% appearing a single time and around 1.4% taken by the ten largest. Study results and limitations: The study found expanded TCRs formed significantly more large CDR3 similarity clusters than controls.

As to time point: patch test 2, 6 weeks after DPC sensitization. The treatment was: therapeutic diphenylcyclopropenone sensitization with weekly scalp DPC. Comment on this clonotype: Its antigen is currently unknown.

The ends lost 7 bases at V and 4 bases at J; junction bases unmatched: 8. Germline CDR1 reads SGHTA; CDR2 reads FQGNSA. This CDR3 has 14 amino acids. The TCR comes from a woman between 45 and 65 years old with alopecia areata. Some clones in this sample may be carry-over from other donors' samples. Sequencing used whole blood, obtained in connection with sensitization to the hapten diphenylcyclopropenone (DPC). The chain employs TRBV7-2 and TRBJ2-7, with TRBD1 matching 9 bases. Here the CDR3 reads CASTGTGTWYEQYF. The CDR3 region has the DNA TGTGCCAGCACAGGGACAGGGACTTGGTACGAGCAGTACTTC.